Given below is one T cell receptor beta chain in context. CDR1 LNHDA and CDR2 SQIVND come from the germline V gene (reference sequence). CDR3 length: 15 residues. Trimming left V 2 bases short and J 3 bases short, with 14 bases between. Assay used: immunoSEQ multiplex PCR; TCRdb lists only in-frame clones, some missing. The table has about 190,000 clones, more than 60% seen once. The record originates from a study of blood T cell repertoires in COVID-19. The TCR was taken from a woman aged 45-59 years with acute or convalescent COVID-19. The genes are TRBV19 and TRBJ2-7; a possible D gene is TRBD1 (6 bases). The sequenced material came from peripheral blood. The chain's CDR3 is CASSIRGYRDYEQYF. In nucleotides, the CDR3 is TGTGCCAGTAGTATAAGAGGTTACAGGGACTACGAGCAGTACTTC.